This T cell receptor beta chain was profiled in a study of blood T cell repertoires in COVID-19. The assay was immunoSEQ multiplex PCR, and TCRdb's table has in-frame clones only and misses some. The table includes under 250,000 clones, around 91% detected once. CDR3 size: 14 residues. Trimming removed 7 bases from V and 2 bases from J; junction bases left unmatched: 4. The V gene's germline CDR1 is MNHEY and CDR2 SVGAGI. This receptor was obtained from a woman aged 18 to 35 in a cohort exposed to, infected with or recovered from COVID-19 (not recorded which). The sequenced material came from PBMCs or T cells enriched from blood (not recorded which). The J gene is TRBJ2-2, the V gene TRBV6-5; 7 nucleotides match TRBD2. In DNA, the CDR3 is TGTGCCAGCAAACCTAGCGGTAACACCGGGGAGCTGTTTTTT. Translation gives CASKPSGNTGELFF.